The TCR beta chain described here comes from a study of response to subunit inactivated influenza vaccine. Via MiXCR, TCRdb re-called the RT-PCR reads, giving one row per CDR3 protein. The data show about 500,000 distinct CDR3 sequences, about 17% seen once. This clonotype was detected a few times. Its antigen is undetermined. Study results and limitations: Authors suggested few new T cells are recruited by each seasonal influenza vaccination.

Here the sequenced sample was CD4+ T cells sorted from PBMCs, taken less than 25 months after vaccination. The clonotype originates from a man aged 50 to 75 who received an inactivated influenza vaccine.

The CDR3 here is CASSQDLRTSGGYNEQFF. CDR3 coding DNA: TGTGCCAGCAGCCAAGATCTTCGGACTAGCGGGGGGTACAATGAGCAGTTCTTC. The J gene is TRBJ2-1, the V gene TRBV4-2; TRBD2 aligns across 14 bases. V lost 0 bases to trimming and J lost 4 bases; unmatched junction nucleotides: 5. Germline CDR1 reads LGHNA; CDR2 reads YNFKEQ. The CDR3 length is 18 residues.